This T cell receptor beta chain was sequenced during a study of blood T cell repertoires in COVID-19 (TCRdb year 2020). For the wider study: The collaborator samples originated in the United States, Italy and Spain and spanned the acute and convalescent phases of COVID-19. The material from the prospective study consisted of cDNA or gDNA derived from T cells, B-cell-depleted T cells, or PBMCs. The dataset comprised deeply sampled blood TCRbeta repertoires from subjects exposed to, actively infected with, or recovered from COVID-19. A freely available public database, intended as a resource for researchers studying the immune response to SARS-CoV-2, is where the repertoires were released. Samples were obtained from the ongoing ImmuneRACE study (first 160 participants) and from approximately 1,200 subjects provided by 6 global collaborators. A de-identified subject ID, COVID-19 status, age in years and sex were almost always included in the sample metadata. Where HLA class I and class II types were available, the types were taken from metadata supplied by the sample provider, not from assay-based typing. Study-level results and caveats: Clinical and demographic metadata were provided uncurated, with the amount varying by source and participant.

TCRbeta CDR3 regions were amplified from genomic DNA by means of the immunoSEQ Assay, a bias-controlled multiplex PCR. As for the authors' bioinformatics: Nucleated cell counts per sample were estimated from amplification of reference gene primers within the assay. To quantify the absolute abundance of each unique TCRbeta CDR3 rearrangement, sequence reads were collapsed and filtered. For each sample, productive Simpson clonality was calculated by taking the square root of Simpson's diversity index across productive rearrangements. In its TCRdb copy, this immuneACCESS table keeps in-frame sequences only and misses some clones. Where compared with another copy, unresolved V genes explain less than half of these, and the others have no known cause. V and J calls and clone size follow that table, whereas D and trimming were derived from the DNA. The sample yields over 200,000 clones; roughly four fifths were counted once. The top ten hold around 1.8% of the sample.

V and J are truncated by 2 bases and 4 bases respectively, leaving an intervening sequence of 14 bases. The CDR1 and CDR2 encoded by the germline V gene are MNHEY and SVGEGT. The cysteine opens and the phenylalanine closes a CDR3 of 15 amino acids. Only the CDR3 portion is preserved as DNA: 45 bases, with reading frame beginning at the first base. Participants in the prospective study were aged roughly 18 to 100 years, lived in about two dozen United States geographic areas, and enrolled through a virtual design. In the prospective study, participants were assigned to cohorts based on the clinical history participants reported in a screening survey and a study questionnaire. For ImmuneRACE Cohort 3, a participant was defined as recovered based on two consecutive negative NP/OP PCR tests, clearance by a healthcare professional, or resolution of symptoms. In the prospective study, mobile phlebotomists collected whole blood, serum and a nasopharyngeal or oropharyngeal swab from each participant. Over a roughly 2-month period, participants in the prospective study had the option of providing additional blood draws and questionnaires. Before DNA extraction, prospective study blood samples were shipped either frozen or at room temperature.

In the case of this clone: What antigen it recognizes has not been identified. One base away there is no much larger clone; base qualities are not given.

The source of this sequence is a man aged 55 to 70 who had recovered from COVID-19. The source material was PBMCs or T cells enriched from blood (not recorded which). This receptor chain uses TRBV6-2 or TRBV6-3 and TRBJ1-2; possibly the D gene is TRBD1, per 5 matching bases. The nucleotides are TGTGCCAGCAGTTACGTGGCAGGGAATAGCTATGGCTACACCTTC. Its protein product is CASSYVAGNSYGYTF.